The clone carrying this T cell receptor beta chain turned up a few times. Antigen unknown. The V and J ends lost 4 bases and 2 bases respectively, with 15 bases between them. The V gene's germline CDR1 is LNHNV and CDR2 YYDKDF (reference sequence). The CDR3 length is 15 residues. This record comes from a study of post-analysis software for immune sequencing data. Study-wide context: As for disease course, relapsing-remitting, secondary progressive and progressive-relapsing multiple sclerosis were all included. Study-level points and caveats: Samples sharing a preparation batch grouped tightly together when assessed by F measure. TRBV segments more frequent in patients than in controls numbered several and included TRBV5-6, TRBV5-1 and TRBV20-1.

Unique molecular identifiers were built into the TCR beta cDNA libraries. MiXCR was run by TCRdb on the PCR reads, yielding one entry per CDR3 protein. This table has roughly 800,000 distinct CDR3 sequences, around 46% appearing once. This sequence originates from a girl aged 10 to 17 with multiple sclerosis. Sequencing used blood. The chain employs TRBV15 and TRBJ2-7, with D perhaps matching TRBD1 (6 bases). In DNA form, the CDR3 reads TGTGCCACCAGCACGTCGACAGGTATTACCTACGAGCAGTACTTC. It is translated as CATSTSTGITYEQYF.